This passage covers 13 T cell receptor beta chains from one sample sequenced in a study of T cell changes during pregnancy in multiple sclerosis. The assay was immunoSEQ multiplex PCR, and TCRdb's table has in-frame clones only and misses some. The table includes roughly 30,000 clones, roughly 90% detected once. Source: CD8+ T cells from peripheral blood mononuclear cells, taken in the first trimester of pregnancy. The receptors shown here come from a female donor with multiple sclerosis, enrolled in a pregnancy study.

V usage is TRBV4-3 and J usage is TRBJ1-2; a possible D gene is TRBD1 (6 bases). Trimming shortened V by 0 bases and J by 3 bases, and 14 bases separated the two germline ends. The CDR3 contains 16 residues. Germline CDR1 is LGHNA and CDR2 is YSLEER. Here the CDR3 reads CASSQDFPGADYGYTF. CDR3 nucleotides: TGCGCCAGCAGCCAAGATTTCCCAGGGGCGGACTATGGCTACACCTTC.

V gene TRBV28 combines with J gene TRBJ2-7; D is perhaps TRBD1 (5 bases). Germline lookup yields CDR1 MDHEN and CDR2 SYDVKM. There are 13 residues in the CDR3. V gave up 5 bases and J gave up 0 bases, with 8 bases separating them. CDR3 loop: CASSRDSSYEQYF. The CDR3 nucleotides read TGTGCCAGCAGTAGAGACAGCTCCTACGAGCAGTACTTC.

This clone ranks as medium-sized. The chain uses TRBV19 and TRBJ1-1; no reliable D call. The CDR3 extends over 16 amino acids. Trimming pared 1 base from V and 4 bases from J, leaving 16 bases between. Germline assignment: CDR1 LNHDA and CDR2 SQIVND (reference sequence). The chain's CDR3 is CASSIVSGGFGTEAFF. CDR3 nucleotide sequence: TGTGCCAGTAGTATAGTATCAGGAGGGTTCGGCACTGAAGCTTTCTTT.

The chain carries TRBV10-3 and TRBJ1-2, with no clear D. V was trimmed by 3 bases and J by 0 bases, leaving 17 bases between them. The CDR3 covers 17 residues. Germline loops: CDR1 ENHRY, CDR2 SYGVKD. The DNA for the CDR3 is TGTGCCATCAGTGAAGGAGGGAGAACCCTTACTAACTATGGCTACACCTTC. Amino acids: CAISEGGRTLTNYGYTF.

The chain links TRBV6-4 to TRBJ2-3; 14 bases map to TRBD2. The V gene end was trimmed by 6 bases and the J gene end by 4 bases; junction bases not matched to a gene: 6. This CDR3 contains 16 residues. Germline assignment: CDR1 MRHNA and CDR2 SNTAGT. CDR3 sequence reads: CASSDGLAGGADTQYF. CDR3 in DNA: TGTGCCAGCAGCGACGGACTAGCGGGAGGCGCAGATACGCAGTATTTT.

The rearrangement joins TRBV25-1 to TRBJ1-2, with 7 positions matching TRBD1. This CDR3 is 15 amino acids long. Trimming took 3 bases from V and 2 from J; bases not matched to a gene: 6. CDR1 is MGHDK and CDR2 is SYGVNS in the germline V gene. The CDR3, as DNA: TGTGCCAGCAGTGACTCGACAGGGAGCAACTATGGCTACACCTTC. It codes for CASSDSTGSNYGYTF.

This chain joins TRBV5-1 and TRBJ2-1; 9 nucleotides align to TRBD2. The germline V gene has CDR1 SGHRS and CDR2 YFSETQ. CDR3 length: 19 residues. V shed 3 bases and J 4 bases; nucleotides not matched to a gene: 17. The CDR3, as DNA: TGCGCCAGCAGCTGGCTTAGGAGCGGGAGGTTGCTCCCGTACAATGAGCAGTTCTTC. This encodes CASSWLRSGRLLPYNEQFF.

The genes are TRBV7-9 and TRBJ2-7; 7 positions match TRBD1. J lost 0 bases, V lost 5 bases, and 10 bases had no gene match. The CDR3 sequence is 16 residues long. Looked up from germline, CDR1 is SEHNR and CDR2 is FQNEAQ (reference sequence). Here the CDR3 reads CASSHPRDRGSYEQYF. In nucleotides, the CDR3 is TGTGCCAGCAGCCACCCCCGGGACAGAGGCTCCTACGAGCAGTACTTC.

The chain recombines TRBV6-1 with TRBJ1-2, with no clear D. V lost 3 bases and J lost 5, with 13 bases in between. Per the germline V gene, CDR1 is MNHNS and CDR2 is SASEGT. CDR3 size: 14 residues. The CDR3 DNA reads TGTGCCAGCAGTGAGTTGGGCGGAGGATATGGCTACACCTTC. It yields the protein CASSELGGGYGYTF.

Remarks on this clone: This may be a read error, as it is one base from a much larger clone. CDR3 amino acids: CASSEGTGHTDTQYF. CDR3 DNA sequence: TGTGCCAGCAGTGAAGGGACAGGGCACACTGATACGCAGTATTTT. V is TRBV6-4 and J is TRBJ2-3, with 9 positions matching TRBD1. CDR3 length equals 15 residues. Germline V gene lookup returns CDR1 MRHNA and CDR2 SNTAGT. V dropped 3 bases and J dropped 6; count of bases not matched to a gene: 7.

This clone occurred once. The chain uses TRBV4-2 and TRBJ2-7, with 9 bases fitting TRBD1. Germline loops: CDR1 LGHNA, CDR2 YNFKEQ. The CDR3 covers 16 residues. The ends lost 1 base at V and 2 bases at J; junction bases unmatched: 6. The CDR3 sequence is CASSQARQGEAYEQYF. The CDR3 DNA reads TGTGCCAGCAGCCAAGCCCGACAGGGGGAGGCCTACGAGCAGTACTTC.

V and J are TRBV2 and TRBJ2-5; maybe TRBD2 (6 bases). Trimming shortened V by 8 bases and J by 4 bases, and 14 bases separated the two germline ends. CDR1 and CDR2 (germline): SNHLY, FYNNEI. This CDR3 region has 13 residues. This chain's CDR3 is CASGSLGGETQYF. DNA of the CDR3: TGTGCCAGCGGGTCACTCGGGGGAGAGACCCAGTACTTC.

DNA of the CDR3: TGTGCCAGCAGGCAAAGCGCCTACGAGCAGTACTTC. Amino acids: CASRQSAYEQYF. The chain employs TRBV27 and TRBJ2-7; unclear D gene. The germline V and J ends were trimmed by 6 bases and 2 bases, with 8 bases remaining between them. The CDR3 covers 12 residues. CDR1 is MNHEY, CDR2 SMNVEV, per germline (reference sequence).